This TCR beta chain derives from a study of T cell repertoires in cytomegalovirus infection. Study-level background: In the study, CMV epitopes included recently identified HLA-C-restricted and well-studied HLA-B-restricted ones. Public TCR beta signature analysis indicated the presence of both CMV infection and matching HLA type.

About this clonotype itself: Its antigen remains unknown.

TCRdb called the reads again in MiXCR, with one record for every CDR3 protein. The sample gives 450,000 to 550,000 distinct CDR3 sequences, about two fifths of which show up once; just under 45% is in the top ten. The origin of this receptor is a human donor in good health (CMV status not recorded). Some clones in this sample may be carry-over from other donors' samples. The specimen was cultured PBMCs, collected from culture after CMV antigen stimulation.

CDR3 protein: CSALSKDRAPEAFF. The CDR3 region has the DNA TGCAGTGCTCTTTCCAAGGACAGGGCCCCTGAAGCTTTCTTT. This chain connects TRBV20-1 to TRBJ1-1, with 8 bases lining up with TRBD1. This CDR3 is 14 amino acids long. After removal of 5 bases from V and 6 bases from J, the junction contained 11 bases not matched to a gene. Germline assignment: CDR1 DFQATT and CDR2 SNEGSKA (reference sequence).